A single T cell receptor (gamma chain) is shown here with its context. Its specificity is not known. This record comes from a study of Vδ1+ human thymocytes. Alphabeta T cells were depleted, then CD3+ Vdelta1+ Vdelta2- thymocytes were FACS-sorted. Sequences come from RNA converted to cDNA by reverse transcription. The CDR3 regions were amplified by multiplex PCR from V-gene primers to a constant-region primer. TCRdb ran CATT on the multiplex PCR reads. The sample consists of more than 25,000 gamma-chain clones, roughly a fifth of them appearing once. Germline-derived CDR1 and CDR2 are GITISATS and ISYDGTV (reference sequence). Losses at the gene ends were 3 bases for V and 0 bases for J; bases not matched to a gene: 8. The CDR3 contains 15 residues. Broader study findings: In the thymus, TRG and TRD repertoires looked highly polyclonal with Gaussian CDR3 lengths.

The receptor's source is a boy under two years old who had congenital heart surgery. Material for sequencing was Vdelta1+ gamma-delta thymocytes from the thymus. Subset described: FACS-sorted CD3+ TCRalphabeta- TCRVdelta1+ TCRVdelta2- thymocytes. This chain connects TRGV9 to TRGJ1 or TRGJ2. The CDR3 is CALWEISANYYKKLF. Here the CDR3 DNA reads TGTGCCTTGTGGGAGATCTCTGCGAATTATTATAAGAAACTCTTT.